This entry lists 26 T cell receptor beta chains sequenced from one sample in a study of T cell clonality in common variable immunodeficiency. Study-wide results and limits: Fewer deletions and N-nucleotide insertions were reportedly seen in common variable immunodeficiency TCR beta sequences.

Using immunoSEQ multiplex PCR, the repertoire was profiled, and TCRdb retains in-frame clones only, with some absent. The sample yields tens of thousands of clones, without any singletons. Which antigens these TCRs recognize remains unknown. Sequenced: peripheral blood mononuclear cells. All receptors come from a human donor with common variable immunodeficiency.

This clone was found many times. The CDR3 end falls 3 residues outside the read, so it is completed with the germline J gene. The gene calls are TRBV13 and TRBJ1-2; no clear D. Germline CDR1 and CDR2: PRHDT and FYEKMQ (reference sequence). The CDR3 runs 14 residues. V was pared by 1 base and J by 3 bases, with 9 bases between. The CDR3 reads CASSLALPDYGYTF. Incomplete CDR3 DNA: TGTGCCAGCAGCTTAGCCCTCCCTGACTATGGC.

This clone has only a few counts. The part of the CDR3 DNA that was read is TGTGCCTGGAATGATGGCACTGGAAACACC. It specifies CAWNDGTGNT. The entire CDR3 protein reads CAWNDGTGNTIYF. The rearrangement joins TRBV30 to TRBJ1-3; D unclear. The sequenced fragment ends 3 residues before the CDR3 boundary, so the rest is inferred from the germline J gene. Germline V lookup: CDR1 GTSNPN, CDR2 SVGIG (reference sequence). This CDR3 has 13 residues. V shed 4 bases and J shed 2 bases, with 9 bases lying between them.

Ten or more counts support this clone. The CDR3 is cut off 3 residues early in the read; its end comes from the germline J gene. The chain is built from TRBV5-5 and TRBJ1-1; 7 bases are a match to TRBD1. CDR3 length equals 14 residues. Germline V gives CDR1 SGHKS, CDR2 YYEKEE (reference sequence). The ends lost 4 bases at V and 6 bases at J; junction bases unmatched: 9. The CDR3 sequence is CASSHRTGNSEAFF. The sequenced part of the CDR3 DNA is TGTGCCAGCAGCCATCGGACAGGAAATTCTGAA.

This clone was counted ten times or more. The read is 3 residues too short to cover the CDR3 end, so that end is filled in from the germline J gene. This rearrangement joins TRBV19 to TRBJ1-6; 8 positions match TRBD1. The trim removed 4 bases at V and 7 bases at J, leaving 6 bases unmatched. The CDR3 sequence is 15 residues long. Germline assignment: CDR1 LNHDA and CDR2 SQIVND (reference sequence). The CDR3 DNA, read in part, is TGTGCCAGTAGTAGCGGACAGGGCCGGAATTCACCC. Protein sequence: CASSSGQGRNSP. In full, the CDR3 is CASSSGQGRNSPLHF. Using reference TRBV19 and TRBJ1-6 for the parts outside the CDR3, the full variable domain is DGGITQSPKYLFRKEGQNVTLSCEQNLNHDAMYWYRQDPGQGLRLIYYSQIVNDFQKGDIAEGYSVSREKKESFPLTVTSAQKNPTAFYLCASSSGQGRNSPLHFGNGTRLTVT.

The sample holds many counts of this clone. The read comes to an end 3 residues before the CDR3 does, leaving the germline J gene to fill in the end. J is TRBJ2-3 and V is TRBV7-6, with D possibly being TRBD2 (6 bases). Germline CDR1 reads SGHVS; CDR2 reads FNYEAQ. Trimming removed 5 bases at V and 4 bases at J, with 7 bases between. The CDR3 spans 12 residues. CDR3 bases read: TGTGCCAGCAGCACGGGGGCAGATACG. It specifies CASSTGADT. The CDR3 in full is CASSTGADTQYF.

The CDR3 is CASSLEPGAHYEQYF. CDR3 DNA, as far as it was read: TGCGCCAGCAGCTTGGAGCCAGGGGCCCATTACGAG. The chain combines TRBV5-1 with TRBJ2-7, with D maybe TRBD1 (6 bases). The DNA ends 3 residues before the CDR3 does, and the rest of the CDR3 is filled in from the germline J gene. The CDR3 is 15 amino acids. The V gene lost 0 bases and the J gene lost 4 bases, with 14 bases spanning the gap. Germline values: CDR1 SGHRS, CDR2 YFSETQ. The whole variable domain, remainder taken from reference TRBV5-1 and TRBJ2-7, is KAGVTQTPRYLIKTRGQQVTLSCSPISGHRSVSWYQQTPGQGLQFLFEYFSETQRNKGNFPGRFSGRQFSNSRSEMNVSTLELGDSALYLCASSLEPGAHYEQYFGPGTRLTVT.

Within the sample, this clone is medium-sized (0.01 to 0.1%). The read gets to within 3 residues of the CDR3 end, and the germline J gene fills in the rest. The V call is TRBV10-3, the J call TRBJ2-7, with D uncertain. This CDR3 spans 14 amino acids. Germline V gives CDR1 ENHRY, CDR2 SYGVKD. V gave up 0 bases and J gave up 2 bases, with 8 bases separating them. CDR3 sequence reads: CAISESLQAYEQYF. The CDR3 DNA, read in part, is TGTGCCATCAGTGAGTCGTTGCAGGCCTACGAG.

The chain's CDR3 is CAIRSTGAPAYEQYF. CDR3 DNA, as far as it was read: TGTGCCATCAGATCGACAGGGGCCCCGGCCTACGAG. The V and J genes are TRBV10-3 and TRBJ2-7, with TRBD1 matching 8 bases. The read stops 3 residues short of the end of the CDR3; the missing end is completed from the germline J gene. The CDR3 contains 15 residues. The V segment lost 6 bases and the J segment 2 bases; nucleotides outside the gene matches: 9. Looked up from germline, CDR1 is ENHRY and CDR2 is SYGVKD.

In regard to this clone: Read coverage stops 3 residues before the CDR3 terminus; the germline J gene supplies the remainder. The chain carries TRBV18 and TRBJ1-6, with a tentative D call TRBD1 (6 bases). CDR3 length equals 14 residues. In germline, CDR1 is KGHSH, CDR2 LQKENI. The V gene lost 2 bases and the J gene lost 6 bases, with 8 bases spanning the gap. This CDR3 is CASSPSRGNSPLHF. CDR3 DNA (partial): TGTGCCAGCTCACCAAGCAGGGGTAATTCACCC.

This clone was counted at least ten times. The CDR3 end is not reached by the read, which stops 3 residues before it; the germline J gene fills it in. The chain carries TRBV10-3 and TRBJ2-7; tentative D call: TRBD1 (6 bases). CDR1 and CDR2 (germline): ENHRY, SYGVKD. V was pared by 6 bases and J by 5 bases, with 11 bases between. The CDR3 has 12 amino acids. The sequenced CDR3 bases are TGTGCCATCAGAGGTGGGGACAACGAG. It translates to CAIRGGDNE. The full CDR3 is CAIRGGDNEQYF.

This clone was counted between two and nine times. CDR3 region: CSARAAREGYNEQFF. The DNA read from the CDR3 is TGCAGTGCTAGAGCAGCGCGGGAGGGATACAATGAG. The chain recombines TRBV20-1 with TRBJ2-1; 9 bases match TRBD2. The read halts 3 residues ahead of the CDR3 end, with the missing end drawn from the germline J gene. Trimming took 1 base from V and 4 from J; bases not matched to a gene: 5. Germline CDR1 and CDR2: DFQATT and SNEGSKA (reference sequence). The CDR3 consists of 15 residues.

The sample holds many counts of this clone. With the read ending 3 residues before the CDR3 end, the germline J gene is used to fill in that end. V gene TRBV30 combines with J gene TRBJ1-3, with no clear D. Germline V gene lookup returns CDR1 GTSNPN and CDR2 SVGIG (reference sequence). V gave up 7 bases and J gave up 2 bases, with 9 bases separating them. This CDR3 is 12 amino acids long. This CDR3 is CASRFTGNTIYF. The CDR3 bases that were read are TGTGCCTCCAGATTTACTGGAAACACC.

This clone was observed many times. The CDR3 extends 3 residues past the end of the read, so its final part is completed from the germline J gene. V gene TRBV7-7 combines with J gene TRBJ2-2, with D unclear. V was clipped by 4 bases and J by 7 bases, with 13 bases between them. The CDR3 has 14 amino acids. Germline V gene sequence: CDR1 SSHAT, CDR2 FNYEAQ (reference sequence). The sequenced CDR3 bases are TGTGCCAGCAGCTCGAACCTACCGGGCGGGGAG. It is translated as CASSSNLPGGE. The full CDR3 protein reads CASSSNLPGGELFF.

This clone came up many times. The part of the CDR3 DNA that was read is TGCAGCGTCCTAAGGGACAGCCTGAACACTGAA. The encoded protein is CSVLRDSLNTE. The whole CDR3 reads CSVLRDSLNTEAFF. V gene TRBV29-1 combines with J gene TRBJ1-1; TRBD1 aligns across 7 bases. The CDR3 end lies 3 residues beyond the end of the read and is filled in from the germline J gene. The CDR3 runs 14 residues. The germline gives CDR1 SQVTM, CDR2 ANQGSEA. V trimming: 6 bases; J trimming: 0 bases; junction bases outside the gene matches: 7.

This clone was recorded a few times. With the read ending 3 residues before the CDR3 end, the germline J gene is used to fill in that end. V gene TRBV6-1 combines with J gene TRBJ1-4; 7 bases map to TRBD1. This CDR3 is 15 amino acids long. CDR1 is MNHNS, CDR2 SASEGT, per germline. The V and J ends lost 0 bases and 4 bases, in that order; junction bases with no gene match: 2. This CDR3 is CASSEAGTVNEKLFF. The covered CDR3 bases are TGTGCCAGCAGTGAAGCGGGGACAGTTAATGAAAAA.

This clone has just a few counts. The read terminates 3 residues ahead of where the CDR3 ends, so the germline J gene completes it. This chain links TRBV7-8 with TRBJ2-7; D is ambiguous. Germline lookup yields CDR1 SGHVS and CDR2 FQNEAQ. This CDR3 contains 13 residues. Trimming shortened V by 3 bases and J by 2 bases, and 8 bases separated the two germline ends. This CDR3 is CASSLGSTYEQYF. The sequenced CDR3 bases are TGTGCCAGCAGCTTGGGCAGCACCTACGAG.

Note on this clone: The CDR3 goes on 3 residues after the read ends, and that part is filled in from the germline J gene. V and J are TRBV30 and TRBJ2-2; 9 bases fit TRBD1. The CDR3 consists of 16 residues. Germline CDR1 GTSNPN, CDR2 SVGIG (reference sequence). V gave up 2 bases and J gave up 4 bases; unmatched junction bases: 8. The sequenced CDR3 bases are TGTGCCTGGAGTACCGGACAGGGGTTGGCCACCGGGGAG. Translation gives CAWSTGQGLATGE. The complete CDR3 sequence is CAWSTGQGLATGELFF.

Details on this clone: The read terminates 3 residues before the CDR3 end, so the remaining end is supplied by the germline J gene. This chain joins TRBV30 and TRBJ2-7; no firm D call. The germline V gene encodes CDR1 GTSNPN and CDR2 SVGIG (reference sequence). The CDR3 spans 12 residues. Trimming cost V 6 bases and J 6 bases, with 15 bases left between them. Incomplete CDR3 DNA: TGTGCCTGTCAACGAATCCAGGCCGAG. Translated: CACQRIQAE. The CDR3 as a whole reads CACQRIQAEQYF.

Many counts were recorded for this clone. From the germline J gene comes the end of the CDR3, since the read stops 3 residues before it. V usage is TRBV7-9 and J usage is TRBJ1-6, with a possible D match to TRBD1 (6 bases). Per germline, CDR1 SEHNR and CDR2 FQNEAQ (reference sequence). This CDR3 is 14 amino acids long. V was trimmed by 5 bases and J by 9 bases, leaving 14 bases between them. The CDR3 bases that were read are TGTGCCAGCAGCCAGGGCCAGGGGTTTTCACCC. It codes for CASSQGQGFSP. The whole CDR3 sequence reads CASSQGQGFSPLHF.

On this clone: The sequenced fragment ends 3 residues before the CDR3 boundary, so the rest is inferred from the germline J gene. The V call is TRBV30, the J call TRBJ2-7; perhaps TRBD1 as D (6 bases). Trimming pared 5 bases from V and 5 bases from J, leaving 19 bases between. Per the germline V gene, CDR1 is GTSNPN and CDR2 is SVGIG (reference sequence). This CDR3 is built from 14 residues. The CDR3 DNA, read in part, is TGTGCCTGGGGCCGTGGAGTGGGGGCGAACGAG. Translated, it gives CAWGRGVGANE. The entire CDR3 protein reads CAWGRGVGANEQYF.

This clone was seen only a few times. The read falls 3 residues short of the CDR3 end, and the missing part is taken from the germline J gene. The chain employs TRBV20-1 and TRBJ2-1; D gene unclear. The CDR3 sequence is 13 residues long. With 0 bases removed from V and 8 bases from J, the gap between germline ends came to 11 bases. The germline CDR1 and CDR2 sequences are DFQATT and SNEGSKA (reference sequence). This CDR3 reads CSARDPPSHEQFF. CDR3 bases read: TGCAGTGCTAGAGATCCCCCCTCCCATGAG.

This clone has a handful of counts. Coverage ceases 3 residues before the CDR3 finishes, and the germline J gene fills in the end. The chain employs TRBV19 and TRBJ2-3; 7 nucleotides align to TRBD1. After removal of 6 bases from V and 0 bases from J, the junction contained 3 bases not matched to a gene. CDR3 length equals 14 residues. Germline V CDR1 and CDR2: LNHDA, SQIVND (reference sequence). This CDR3 reads CASSPGQSTDTQYF. The covered CDR3 bases are TGTGCCAGTAGCCCGGGACAGAGCACAGATACG.

This clone was counted ten times or more. The sequenced fragment ends 3 residues before the CDR3 boundary, so the rest is inferred from the germline J gene. The chain carries TRBV18 and TRBJ2-1; D unresolved. This CDR3 has 14 amino acids. The germline V and J ends were trimmed by 5 bases and 4 bases, with 12 bases remaining between them. Germline CDR1 and CDR2: KGHSH and LQKENI. Incomplete CDR3 DNA: TGTGCCAGCTCAAACCGCGGTCCATACAATGAG. Translated, it gives CASSNRGPYNE. The whole CDR3 sequence is CASSNRGPYNEQFF.

This clone was seen many times. The read terminates 3 residues ahead of where the CDR3 ends, so the germline J gene completes it. The genes are TRBV4-2 and TRBJ2-6, with 9 bases lining up with TRBD1. V was pared by 3 bases and J by 6 bases, with 3 bases of the junction left unmatched. The CDR3 is made up of 15 amino acids. The germline V gene encodes CDR1 LGHNA and CDR2 YNFKEQ. CDR3 in amino acids: CASSQRQGEANVLTF. The DNA read from the CDR3 is TGTGCCAGCAGCCAGAGACAGGGGGAGGCCAACGTC.

This clone has just a few counts. CDR3 loop: CASSSLRGPGETQYF. The sequenced part of the CDR3 DNA is TGTGCCAGCAGCTCCCTCAGGGGGCCTGGGGAGACC. The rearrangement uses TRBV11-2 and TRBJ2-5; 8 nucleotides agree with TRBD1. The read ends 3 residues shy of where the CDR3 ends; the end is completed using the germline J gene. Germline V gene sequence: CDR1 SGHAT, CDR2 FQNNGV. The CDR3 has 15 residues. V gave up 4 bases and J gave up 5 bases; unmatched junction bases: 9.

This clone was seen repeatedly, ten times or more. The sequence runs out 3 residues before the end of the CDR3; the remainder is reconstructed from the germline J gene. The rearrangement joins TRBV30 to TRBJ2-5; tentative D call: TRBD1 (5 bases). Germline V gene data show CDR1 as GTSNPN and CDR2 as SVGIG (reference sequence). V was trimmed by 1 base and J by 7 bases, leaving 13 bases between them. This CDR3 region has 13 residues. CDR3 in amino acids: CAWSGGSLGTQYF. Incomplete CDR3 DNA: TGTGCCTGGAGTGGGGGCAGCCTCGGGACC.